Following are 21 T cell receptor beta chains from one sample sequenced in a study of post-analysis software for immune sequencing data. No antigen has been assigned to these receptors. Points from the study as a whole: Patients had higher frequencies than controls of roughly 5 TRBV segments, including TRBV5-6, TRBV5-1 and TRBV20-1.

The TCR beta cDNA libraries carried unique molecular identifiers. TCRdb recomputed calls from the PCR reads with MiXCR, one row per CDR3 protein. The repertoire holds roughly 800,000 distinct CDR3 sequences, with around 42% as singletons. The specimen sequenced was blood. These receptors were collected from a girl aged 10 to 17 with multiple sclerosis.

V is TRBV28 and J is TRBJ2-7; 7 bases map to TRBD2. There are 15 residues in the CDR3. V lost 4 bases, J lost 4 bases, and 10 bases stayed unmatched. CDR1 and CDR2 from the germline V gene are MDHEN and SYDVKM. The CDR3 spells CASSSSGGLRYEQYF. The CDR3 nucleotides are TGTGCCAGCAGTTCCTCGGGGGGACTACGTTACGAGCAGTACTTC.

The genes are TRBV12-3 or TRBV12-4 and TRBJ2-7; 8 nucleotides line up with TRBD2. Unmatched junction bases numbered 18, after V lost 6 bases and J lost 5 bases. CDR3 length: 17 amino acids. The CDR3 loop reads CASSRPAGAGVYHEQYF. CDR3 DNA: TGTGCCAGCAGCCGCCCCGCTGGAGCGGGAGTTTACCACGAGCAGTACTTC.

The genes are TRBV5-1 and TRBJ1-1; 8 nucleotides match TRBD1. Germline CDR1 reads SGHRS; CDR2 reads YFSETQ. The V and J ends lost 0 bases and 4 bases, in that order; junction bases with no gene match: 11. This CDR3 contains 17 residues. The CDR3 DNA sequence: TGCGCCAGCAGCTTGGATCGATTAAGACAGGGGAGCACTGAAGCTTTCTTT. Translating gives CASSLDRLRQGSTEAFF.

There are a few counts of this clonotype. The chain employs TRBV10-3 and TRBJ2-1, with 12 bases that match TRBD1. The V and J ends lost 5 bases and 7 bases, in that order; junction bases with no gene match: 9. This CDR3 has 16 amino acids. CDR1 and CDR2 (germline): ENHRY, SYGVKD. DNA of the CDR3: TGTGCCATCAGTTTTTCCGGGACAGGGGGCTTGAATGAGCAGTTCTTC. Protein sequence: CAISFSGTGGLNEQFF.

The CDR3 coding sequence is TGTGCCAGCAGCTTGAACGTCGACAGGGTAGCTTTCTTT. Translation: CASSLNVDRVAFF. The chain is built from TRBV5-5 and TRBJ1-1; TRBD1 matches 7 bases. CDR1 is SGHKS and CDR2 is YYEKEE in the germline V gene (reference sequence). CDR3 length: 13 residues. V gave up 1 base and J gave up 10 bases; unmatched junction bases: 7.

This clonotype was seen a handful of times. This chain joins TRBV6-5 and TRBJ2-3; no definite D call. V was shortened by 0 bases and J by 0 bases, with 7 bases between the two germline ends. Germline lookup yields CDR1 MNHEY and CDR2 SVGAGI. The CDR3 consists of 15 residues. CDR3 coding DNA: TGTGCCAGCAGTTACTCGACAAGTAGCACAGATACGCAGTATTTT. It translates to CASSYSTSSTDTQYF.

The chain has TRBV6-1 and TRBJ2-7, with D possibly called TRBD1 or TRBD2 (5 bases each). Trimming pared 6 bases from V and 6 bases from J, leaving 18 bases between. CDR1 is MNHNS and CDR2 is SASEGT in the germline V gene. This CDR3 is 14 amino acids long. The CDR3 reads CASRDHGTFGEQYF. The DNA of the CDR3 is TGTGCCAGCAGAGACCACGGGACCTTTGGCGAGCAGTACTTC.

This chain joins TRBV3-1 and TRBJ2-2; D not resolved. Trimming stripped 1 base from V and 6 bases from J, with 9 bases between. The CDR3 length is 14 residues. CDR1 is LGHDT, CDR2 YNNKEL, per germline (reference sequence). The CDR3 sequence is CASSQARTPGELFF. CDR3 nucleotides: TGTGCCAGCAGCCAAGCTAGAACGCCCGGGGAGCTGTTTTTT.

A single count supports this clonotype. This chain uses TRBV20-1 with TRBJ1-2, with 9 bases aligning to TRBD1. With 6 bases clipped from V and 2 bases from J, the junction kept 10 bases outside the gene matches. CDR1 and CDR2 from the germline V gene are DFQATT and SNEGSKA (reference sequence). The CDR3 loop spans 15 amino acids. The DNA of the CDR3 is TGCAGTGCGAATAGACAGGGGGGAATAAACTATGGCTACACCTTC. Its protein is CSANRQGGINYGYTF.

This clonotype has just a few counts. The chain has TRBV27 and TRBJ2-7; 9 bases are shared with TRBD2. J gave up 5 bases and V 6 bases, and 8 bases lay outside the gene matches. The CDR3 consists of 14 residues. From germline, CDR1 is MNHEY and CDR2 SMNVEV (reference sequence). The CDR3 protein is CASRDASGNHEQYF. The CDR3 nucleotides read TGTGCCAGCAGGGATGCTAGCGGGAACCACGAGCAGTACTTC.

The chain is built from TRBV30 and TRBJ2-7, with D possibly being TRBD2 (6 bases). Germline-derived CDR1 and CDR2 are GTSNPN and SVGIG (reference sequence). There are 14 residues in the CDR3. V was pared by 3 bases and J by 4 bases, with 16 bases between. The CDR3 here is CAWSQAGLAYEQYF. The CDR3, as DNA: TGTGCCTGGAGCCAAGCTGGGCTAGCGTACGAGCAGTACTTC.

V gene TRBV7-2 combines with J gene TRBJ2-3; 10 positions match TRBD2. CDR1 and CDR2 from the germline V gene are SGHTA and FQGNSA. J gave up 2 bases and V 5 bases, and 10 bases lay outside the gene matches. The CDR3 totals 17 residues. The CDR3, as DNA: TGTGCCAGCAGCCACATACTAGCGGGGTTCTACACAGATACGCAGTATTTT. This translates into CASSHILAGFYTDTQYF.

The rearrangement joins TRBV12-3 or TRBV12-4 to TRBJ2-1, with TRBD2 matching 11 bases. V gave up 4 bases and J gave up 4 bases; unmatched junction bases: 9. The CDR3 totals 17 residues. The CDR3 nucleotides read TGTGCCAGCAGTTCTAGCGCTGGGACTAGCGGATACAATGAGCAGTTCTTC. This sequence encodes CASSSSAGTSGYNEQFF.

The chain couples TRBV7-3 to TRBJ2-1; D may be TRBD2 (6 bases). V dropped 3 bases and J dropped 6 bases, with 15 bases sitting between them. The CDR3 loop spans 15 amino acids. The V gene's germline CDR1 is SGHTA and CDR2 FQGTGA. CDR3 residues: CASSLVRTTPNEQFF. CDR3 DNA sequence: TGTGCCAGCAGCTTGGTCCGGACTACACCCAATGAGCAGTTCTTC.

The rearrangement uses TRBV6-2 or TRBV6-3 and TRBJ1-2; a weak D match, TRBD1 (6 bases). The ends were cut back, 2 bases at V and 7 bases at J, with 17 bases in the middle. Per the germline V gene, CDR1 is MNHEY and CDR2 is SVGEGT. The CDR3 contains 15 residues. The CDR3 bases are TGTGCCAGCAGTTACGGGACAACACGACAGGTTGGCTACACCTTC. Its translation is CASSYGTTRQVGYTF.

A word on this clonotype: An end of the junction differs from the germline gene, which may be a read error. The rearrangement uses TRBV7-7 and TRBJ2-1; 7 bases fit TRBD1. This CDR3 comprises 12 residues. The germline CDR1 and CDR2 sequences are SSHAT and FNYEAQ (reference sequence). The CDR3 loop reads CASSLAGGKQFF. CDR3 bases: TGTGCTAGCAGCTTAGCAGGGGGAAAGCAGTTCTTC.

This clonotype was detected a few times. The J gene is TRBJ2-3, the V gene TRBV10-3, with 7 bases matching TRBD2. CDR1 ENHRY and CDR2 SYGVKD come from the germline V gene. The CDR3 length is 14 residues. The junction had 4 bases not matched to a gene; V was cut back by 3 bases and J by 4 bases. The CDR3 loop is CAISEEAGADTQYF. For the CDR3, the DNA is TGTGCCATCAGTGAAGAGGCGGGAGCAGATACGCAGTATTTT.

The genes are TRBV12-3 or TRBV12-4 and TRBJ1-1, with 7 bases matching TRBD1. CDR3 size: 14 residues. The junction had 9 bases not matched to a gene; V was cut back by 6 bases and J by 5 bases. As DNA, the CDR3 is TGTGCCAGCAGGCCCTTACAGGGGACGACTGAAGCTTTCTTT. Amino acid sequence: CASRPLQGTTEAFF.

The genes are TRBV7-8 and TRBJ2-1; possible D gene TRBD1, 5 bases. The last part of the DNA fits TRBJ2-7 better; the J call may be wrong. This CDR3 region has 12 residues. Germline V lookup: CDR1 SGHVS, CDR2 FQNEAQ. Written as DNA, the CDR3 is TGTGCCAGCAGCCCCCAAGACAGCGAGCAGTACTTC. Translated, it gives CASSPQDSEQYF.

V usage is TRBV6-5 and J usage is TRBJ2-1, with a possible D match to TRBD1 (5 bases). CDR1 is MNHEY and CDR2 is SVGAGI in the germline V gene. The CDR3 is made up of 13 amino acids. Trimming stripped 2 bases from V and 7 bases from J, with 9 bases between. CDR3 DNA sequence: TGTGCCAGCAGTTACCTGCAGGGTAATGAGCAGTTCTTC. Translated: CASSYLQGNEQFF.

The chain is built from TRBV7-8 and TRBJ2-5; the match to TRBD1 covers 8 bases. Germline CDR1 is SGHVS and CDR2 is FQNEAQ. The V segment lost 7 bases and the J segment 1 base; nucleotides outside the gene matches: 14. The CDR3 totals 17 residues. Written as DNA, the CDR3 is TGTGCCAGCAAAGGGGCTAGGCAGGGGGCTTCCCAAGAGACCCAGTACTTC. This codes for CASKGARQGASQETQYF. The whole variable domain, filled in from reference TRBV7-8 and TRBJ2-5, reads GAGVSQSPRYKVAKRGQDVALRCDPISGHVSLFWYQQALGQGPEFLTYFQNEAQLDKSGLPSDRFFAERPEGSVSTLKIQRTQQEDSAVYLCASKGARQGASQETQYFGPGTRLLVL.